This entry lists 31 T cell receptor beta chains sequenced from one sample in a study of spatial heterogeneity in lung cancer. Whole-study results and caveats: Mutation counts in tumors were tracked by counts of expanded intratumoral alpha and beta TCRs.

As for time point: sample taken at primary tumor resection. MiXCR, applied by TCRdb to the 5' RACE reads, yields one record per CDR3 protein. The sample has about 18,000 distinct CDR3 sequences; about 7% are singletons. These receptors lack a known antigen. The input for sequencing was lung tumor tissue, taken at surgery. These receptors originate from a female donor with early-stage non-small cell lung cancer.

The chain recombines TRBV20-1 with TRBJ1-5; 10 positions match TRBD1. CDR1 DFQATT and CDR2 SNEGSKA come from the germline V gene (reference sequence). V lost 6 bases, J lost 0 bases, and 11 bases stayed unmatched. The length of the CDR3 is 17 residues. CDR3 sequence (DNA): TGCAGTGCCGTGTCGGGACAGGGGACCTATAGCAATCAGCCCCAGCATTTT. Translating gives CSAVSGQGTYSNQPQHF.

This clonotype was detected many times. The V gene is TRBV6-2 or TRBV6-3, the J gene TRBJ2-7, with 11 bases lining up with TRBD1. Germline CDR1 is MNHEY and CDR2 is SVGEGT. Losses at the gene ends were 6 bases for V and 2 bases for J; bases not matched to a gene: 6. CDR3 length equals 15 residues. In DNA, the CDR3 is TGTGCCAGCAGCGAGGGACAGGGGGGTCCCTACGAGCAGTACTTC. Translated: CASSEGQGGPYEQYF.

This clonotype appeared many times. The rearrangement links TRBV30 to TRBJ1-1, with 7 positions matching TRBD1. The CDR3 is 14 residues long. J gave up 0 bases and V 4 bases, and 5 bases lay outside the gene matches. Germline CDR1 reads GTSNPN; CDR2 reads SVGIG (reference sequence). CDR3 loop: CAWTRGTVNTEAFF. In nucleotides, the CDR3 is TGTGCCTGGACCCGGGGGACAGTGAACACTGAAGCTTTCTTT.

This clonotype was found many times. The chain has TRBV2 and TRBJ2-2, with 8 bases matching TRBD1. The germline V gene has CDR1 SNHLY and CDR2 FYNNEI. This CDR3 is built from 13 residues. V trimming: 4 bases; J trimming: 5 bases; junction bases outside the gene matches: 0. The chain's CDR3 is CASSGQGTGELFF. Written as DNA, the CDR3 is TGTGCCAGCAGTGGACAGGGGACCGGGGAGCTGTTTTTT.

This clonotype was detected many times. V gene TRBV18 combines with J gene TRBJ1-1; no reliable D call. CDR1 is KGHSH, CDR2 LQKENI, per germline. The CDR3 totals 15 residues. The V gene lost 1 base and the J gene lost 3 bases, with 12 bases spanning the gap. This CDR3 is CASSPRLGIDTEAFF. CDR3 DNA sequence: TGTGCCAGCTCACCACGGCTGGGGATAGACACTGAAGCTTTCTTT. The full variable domain, with the rest looked up from reference TRBV18 and TRBJ1-1, is NAGVMQNPRHLVRRRGQEARLRCSPMKGHSHVYWYRQLPEEGLKFMVYLQKENIIDESGMPKERFSAEFPKEGPSILRIQQVVRGDSAAYFCASSPRLGIDTEAFFGQGTRLTVV.

The sample holds many counts of this clonotype. This chain connects TRBV11-2 to TRBJ2-5; D unclear. Germline V CDR1 and CDR2: SGHAT, FQNNGV. This CDR3 is 13 amino acids long. V lost 4 bases, J lost 1 base, and 7 bases lay in between. DNA for the CDR3: TGTGCCAGCAGCTCCTTCGGCCAAGAGACCCAGTACTTC. Encoded protein: CASSSFGQETQYF.

This clonotype was found many times. The chain carries TRBV7-3 and TRBJ2-7, with D possibly called TRBD1 or TRBD2 (5 bases each). V shed 2 bases and J shed 6 bases, with 17 bases lying between them. This CDR3 spans 15 amino acids. Germline V gene sequence: CDR1 SGHTA, CDR2 FQGTGA. The CDR3 nucleotides read TGTGCCAGCAGCTTAGGTTTGGGACCCCTTGGCGAGCAGTACTTC. Translated, it gives CASSLGLGPLGEQYF. Full variable domain (outside the CDR3, taken from reference TRBV7-3 and TRBJ2-7): GAGVSQTPSNKVTEKGKYVELRCDPISGHTALYWYRQSLGQGPEFLIYFQGTGAADDSGLPNDRFFAVRPEGSVSTLKIQRTERGDSAVYLCASSLGLGPLGEQYFGPGTRLTVT.

The sample holds many counts of this clonotype. The rearrangement joins TRBV5-4 to TRBJ2-5, with 10 bases identical to TRBD2. V dropped 4 bases and J dropped 3; count of bases not matched to a gene: 9. The germline CDR1 and CDR2 sequences are SGHNT and YYREEE (reference sequence). The length of the CDR3 is 16 residues. This CDR3 reads CASSPRGAGGKETQYF. The CDR3 DNA is TGTGCCAGCAGCCCCCGTGGAGCGGGGGGGAAAGAGACCCAGTACTTC.

This clonotype was seen at least ten times. This chain uses TRBV12-3 or TRBV12-4 with TRBJ2-5; D possibly corresponds to TRBD2 (7 bases). V lost 5 bases, J lost 3 bases, and 13 bases lay in between. The CDR3 spans 14 residues. The CDR3 region is CASSPREGEETQYF. Here the CDR3 DNA reads TGTGCCAGCAGTCCAAGGGAGGGGGAAGAGACCCAGTACTTC.

This clonotype turned up a few times. The V call is TRBV28, the J call TRBJ1-5; the D gene is possibly TRBD1 (6 bases). The V gene's germline CDR1 is MDHEN and CDR2 SYDVKM. CDR3 length equals 12 residues. Trimming removed 4 bases at V and 7 bases at J, with 8 bases between. CDR3 nucleotide sequence: TGTGCCAGCAGTTGGGGGCGACAGCCCCAGCATTTT. As protein: CASSWGRQPQHF.

This clonotype is medium-sized in the sample. CDR3 residues: CASSPGLAGGQETQYF. CDR3 DNA: TGCGCCAGCAGCCCCGGACTAGCGGGGGGGCAAGAGACCCAGTACTTC. This chain links TRBV5-1 with TRBJ2-5; 15 bases align to TRBD2. The J segment lost 2 bases and the V segment lost 4 bases, leaving 3 bases of the junction unmatched. The CDR3 covers 16 residues. Per the germline V gene, CDR1 is SGHRS and CDR2 is YFSETQ.

The sample holds many counts of this clonotype. This chain links TRBV6-2 or TRBV6-3 with TRBJ2-5; perhaps TRBD2 as D (5 bases). This CDR3 has 13 amino acids. V was shortened by 7 bases and J by 4 bases, with 13 bases between the two germline ends. The germline gives CDR1 MNHEY, CDR2 SVGEGT. The CDR3 loop reads CASNFGRGETQYF. Here the CDR3 DNA reads TGTGCCAGCAATTTTGGCCGGGGAGAGACCCAGTACTTC.

This clonotype was seen ten or more times. The chain combines TRBV7-6 with TRBJ2-1; TRBD2 agrees at 9 bases. The CDR3 spans 17 residues. Germline V gives CDR1 SGHVS, CDR2 FNYEAQ. After removal of 3 bases from V and 10 bases from J, the junction contained 16 bases not matched to a gene. CDR3 residues: CASSLASGTSLRREQFF. In DNA form, the CDR3 reads TGTGCCAGCAGCTTGGCATCCGGGACTAGCTTACGAAGGGAGCAGTTCTTC.

This clonotype was counted ten times or more. The gene calls are TRBV5-1 and TRBJ2-3; tentative D call: TRBD2 (6 bases). The germline CDR1 and CDR2 sequences are SGHRS and YFSETQ. Trimming left V 4 bases short and J 1 base short, with 10 bases between. The length of the CDR3 is 14 residues. This CDR3 reads CASSVGTRTDTQYF. CDR3 bases: TGCGCCAGCAGCGTCGGGACTCGCACAGATACGCAGTATTTT.

This clonotype was seen a handful of times. The rearrangement links TRBV20-1 to TRBJ2-3; the match to TRBD2 covers 11 bases. Trimming at V came to 6 bases and at J to 5 bases, leaving 4 bases not matched to a gene. The CDR3 totals 13 residues. Germline CDR1 reads DFQATT; CDR2 reads SNEGSKA (reference sequence). The DNA for the CDR3 is TGCAGTGCCTATAGCGGGGGGGGAGATACGCAGTATTTT. Its translation: CSAYSGGGDTQYF.

This clonotype was detected ten times or more. The CDR3, as DNA: TGTGCCAGCAGGGCGGCAGGGCTTGGTGAAGCTTTCTTT. Its protein product is CASRAAGLGEAFF. The chain combines TRBV12-3 or TRBV12-4 with TRBJ1-1; possible D gene TRBD1, 5 bases. Deletions cut 6 bases from V and 7 bases from J, with 15 bases between. The CDR3 has 13 residues.

This clonotype was detected a few times. This rearrangement joins TRBV12-3 or TRBV12-4 to TRBJ1-1; no clear D gene. The CDR3 consists of 14 residues. Trimming took 2 bases from V and 5 from J, leaving 12 bases between them. CDR3 sequence: CASSLRAGGTEAFF. CDR3 coding DNA: TGTGCCAGCAGTTTACGTGCCGGTGGGACTGAAGCTTTCTTT.

There are a few counts of this clonotype. This chain connects TRBV10-3 to TRBJ2-3; the match to TRBD2 covers 9 bases. CDR1 and CDR2 (germline): ENHRY, SYGVKD. The CDR3 extends over 16 amino acids. The V gene end was trimmed by 4 bases and the J gene end by 8 bases; junction bases not matched to a gene: 13. The CDR3 loop is CAISGGIAGAGGTQYF. CDR3 coding DNA: TGTGCCATCAGTGGAGGGATAGCGGGGGCAGGGGGTACGCAGTATTTT.

This clonotype showed up many times. The rearrangement joins TRBV20-1 to TRBJ2-7; 13 bases agree with TRBD2. Trimming took 1 base from V and 5 from J; bases not matched to a gene: 8. This CDR3 comprises 16 residues. CDR1 and CDR2 (germline): DFQATT, SNEGSKA (reference sequence). The CDR3 sequence is CSARVLRLAGGDEQYF. As DNA, the CDR3 is TGCAGTGCTAGAGTTTTACGACTAGCGGGGGGTGACGAGCAGTACTTC.

This clonotype was seen ten or more times. The V call is TRBV5-1, the J call TRBJ2-3, with TRBD2 matching 13 bases. From germline, CDR1 is SGHRS and CDR2 YFSETQ. V was clipped by 3 bases and J by 0 bases; unmatched bases: 4. The CDR3 loop spans 17 amino acids. CDR3 in amino acids: CASSWPLAGGSTDTQYF. The CDR3 DNA reads TGCGCCAGCAGCTGGCCACTAGCGGGGGGGAGCACAGATACGCAGTATTTT.

This clonotype has at least ten counts. DNA for the CDR3: TGTGCCAGCAGCTTAGTGGGGACCGACTACGAGCAGTACTTC. Amino acids: CASSLVGTDYEQYF. This chain connects TRBV7-9 to TRBJ2-7; D might be TRBD1 or TRBD2, each matching 5 bases. Germline assignment: CDR1 SEHNR and CDR2 FQNEAQ (reference sequence). The ends were cut back, 1 base at V and 3 bases at J, with 10 bases in the middle. This CDR3 has 14 amino acids. The variable domain in full, completed from reference TRBV7-9 and TRBJ2-7, reads DTGVSQNPRHKITKRGQNVTFRCDPISEHNRLYWYRQTLGQGPEFLTYFQNEAQLEKSRLLSDRFSAERPKGSFSTLEIQRTEQGDSAMYLCASSLVGTDYEQYFGPGTRLTVT.

This clonotype was seen many times. V is TRBV20-1 and J is TRBJ1-1; D not resolved. The CDR3 sequence is 12 residues long. Germline lookup yields CDR1 DFQATT and CDR2 SNEGSKA (reference sequence). V lost 7 bases and J 0 bases, leaving 9 bases between the germline ends. CDR3 sequence (DNA): TGCAGTGTTATCCAGGTGAACACTGAAGCTTTCTTT. Translating it yields CSVIQVNTEAFF.

This clonotype was counted many times. The chain is built from TRBV6-6 and TRBJ2-1; no firm D call. The germline CDR1 and CDR2 sequences are MNHNY and SVGAGI (reference sequence). The CDR3 runs to 12 residues. V lost 4 bases to trimming and J lost 9 bases, with 10 bases between them. CDR3 coding DNA: TGTGCCAGCAGTTCCCTGGAGCCTGAGCAGTTCTTC. Residues: CASSSLEPEQFF.

By share, this clonotype counts as hyperexpanded. The chain links TRBV7-9 to TRBJ2-1; D ambiguous. Trimming removed 5 bases from V and 7 bases from J, with 18 bases in between. Germline-derived CDR1 and CDR2 are SEHNR and FQNEAQ (reference sequence). The CDR3 length is 15 residues. CDR3 in amino acids: CASSPTSPGWNEQFF. The CDR3 DNA sequence: TGTGCCAGCAGCCCTACGTCCCCCGGGTGGAATGAGCAGTTCTTC.

This clonotype was seen more than once but under ten times. This chain joins TRBV6-6 and TRBJ2-3; D is possibly TRBD1 (6 bases). The CDR3 runs 14 residues. Germline V CDR1 and CDR2: MNHNY, SVGAGI (reference sequence). Between the trimmed V and J ends, which lost 6 bases and 2 bases, there was a span of 12 bases. CDR3 loop: CASRGTFNTDTQYF. In DNA form, the CDR3 reads TGTGCCAGCAGGGGGACATTCAACACAGATACGCAGTATTTT.

This clonotype occurred many times. The chain couples TRBV20-1 to TRBJ2-1; maybe TRBD2 (6 bases). Trimming pared 6 bases from V and 10 bases from J, leaving 19 bases between. This CDR3 comprises 13 residues. Germline V CDR1 and CDR2: DFQATT, SNEGSKA (reference sequence). This chain's CDR3 is CSAEMASEREQFF. The CDR3, as DNA: TGCAGTGCCGAGATGGCTAGCGAGAGGGAGCAGTTCTTC.

This clonotype occurred many times. The chain employs TRBV7-2 and TRBJ2-3, with a tentative D call TRBD2 (5 bases). Germline assignment: CDR1 SGHTA and CDR2 FQGNSA. The CDR3 sequence is 17 residues long. V was pared by 3 bases and J by 5 bases, with 21 bases between. The CDR3 DNA follows: TGTGCCAGCAGCTTTCCCCGAAAAGGACGGGCGGGAGATACGCAGTATTTT. Translated: CASSFPRKGRAGDTQYF.

The table lists this clonotype with many counts. CDR3 nucleotide sequence: TGTGCCAGCACCCAGGGTGGGAATTCACCCCTCCACTTT. Encoded protein: CASTQGGNSPLHF. V is TRBV7-2 and J is TRBJ1-6; maybe TRBD1 (5 bases). The germline V gene encodes CDR1 SGHTA and CDR2 FQGNSA. V dropped 7 bases and J dropped 7 bases, with 11 bases sitting between them. The CDR3 spans 13 residues.

The table lists this clonotype with many counts. The rearrangement uses TRBV3-2 and TRBJ2-7. TRBV3-2 is termed a pseudogene. The CDR3 has 13 amino acids. CDR3 in amino acids: CASLLKSSYEQYF. The CDR3, as DNA: TGTGCCAGCTTACTAAAAAGCTCCTACGAGCAGTACTTC.

This clonotype was counted only a few times. The V and J genes are TRBV7-9 and TRBJ2-3, with a weak D call TRBD1 (6 bases). Trimming took off 5 bases at V and 0 bases at J, with 12 bases between the two ends. Germline loops: CDR1 SEHNR, CDR2 FQNEAQ (reference sequence). The CDR3 length is 15 residues. As DNA, the CDR3 is TGTGCCAGCAGCCCACCAGGGGTTAGCACAGATACGCAGTATTTT. It yields the protein CASSPPGVSTDTQYF. The full variable domain, with the rest looked up from reference TRBV7-9 and TRBJ2-3, is DTGVSQNPRHKITKRGQNVTFRCDPISEHNRLYWYRQTLGQGPEFLTYFQNEAQLEKSRLLSDRFSAERPKGSFSTLEIQRTEQGDSAMYLCASSPPGVSTDTQYFGPGTRLTVL.

Ten or more counts support this clonotype. J is TRBJ1-4 and V is TRBV12-3 or TRBV12-4, with 7 bases lining up with TRBD1. The junction had 15 bases not matched to a gene; V was cut back by 6 bases and J by 5 bases. The CDR3 sequence is 17 residues long. The CDR3 loop is CASSDEGAGSPNEKLFF. The CDR3 bases are TGTGCCAGCAGCGATGAGGGGGCAGGGTCTCCCAATGAAAAACTGTTTTTT.